The 27 T cell receptor beta chains below come from one sample, sequenced in a study of naive and memory T cell subsets. The SP2 primer and nested alpha and beta constant region primers amplified ligated cDNA in four rounds. From the UMI-ligation and nested PCR reads, TCRdb called clonotypes with MiXCR, one entry per CDR3 protein. Of 30,000 to 35,000 distinct CDR3 sequences listed, roughly 7.3% were seen once; the top ten hold over 3%. The treatment: skin biopsy from PPD injection site in Mantoux-positive individual. TCR cDNA received a 3' ligated oligonucleotide that carried a UMI. Sequences were derived from skin, sampled from a tuberculin skin test site. The receptor source for this set is an adult in good health.

This clonotype showed up just a few times. The V and J genes are TRBV14 and TRBJ2-1; TRBD2 matches 8 bases. Germline V CDR1 and CDR2: SGHDN, FVKESK. Trimming at V came to 1 base and at J to 6 bases, leaving 11 bases not matched to a gene. This CDR3 is 17 amino acids long. CDR3 region: CASSQGLGGGGLNEQFF. CDR3 bases: TGTGCCAGCAGCCAAGGACTTGGCGGCGGGGGGCTCAATGAGCAGTTCTTC.

This clonotype was seen repeatedly, ten times or more. The CDR3 nucleotides read TGTGCCAGCAGCCAAGATGCCCCCCTAGACTACTCCTACGAGCAGTACTTC. It yields the protein CASSQDAPLDYSYEQYF. V gene TRBV4-2 combines with J gene TRBJ2-7; tentatively, D is TRBD2 (5 bases). V was pared by 0 bases and J by 0 bases, with 15 bases between. The CDR3 consists of 17 residues. Germline lookup yields CDR1 LGHNA and CDR2 YNFKEQ.

The chain is built from TRBV7-6 and TRBJ2-1; a possible D gene is TRBD1 (6 bases). This CDR3 comprises 16 residues. V lost 5 bases and J lost 4, with 18 bases in between. CDR1 is SGHVS, CDR2 FNYEAQ, per germline. The CDR3 loop reads CASSPGTSSRYNEQFF. The CDR3 bases are TGTGCCAGCAGCCCAGGGACAAGTTCTCGATACAATGAGCAGTTCTTC.

The rearrangement joins TRBV6-1 to TRBJ1-3; the D is unclear. V gave up 3 bases and J gave up 0 bases, with 12 bases separating them. The CDR3 totals 16 residues. CDR1 and CDR2 from the germline V gene are MNHNS and SASEGT. The CDR3 protein is CASSDRVTHSGNTIYF. Here the CDR3 DNA reads TGTGCCAGCAGTGATCGGGTAACCCACTCTGGAAACACCATATATTTT.

Of note for this clonotype: This may arise from a read error, as a much more abundant clone is one base away. Lacking the conserved final phenylalanine or tryptophan, this CDR3 likely reflects a read error. V is TRBV9 and J is TRBJ2-6, with 9 bases lining up with TRBD1. Germline V gene lookup returns CDR1 SGDLS and CDR2 YYNGEE. Losses at the gene ends were 1 base for V and 12 bases for J; bases not matched to a gene: 17. This CDR3 spans 18 amino acids. CDR3 in amino acids: CASSVWAGQGTERGVLTL. CDR3 coding DNA: TGTGCCAGCAGCGTATGGGCGGGACAGGGTACGGAGCGTGGCGTCCTGACTTTA.

The rearrangement links TRBV20-1 to TRBJ1-1, with 10 bases lining up with TRBD1. There are 14 residues in the CDR3. The ends lost 2 bases at V and 4 bases at J; junction bases unmatched: 4. Germline CDR1 and CDR2: DFQATT and SNEGSKA (reference sequence). CDR3 loop: CSARRQGAGTEAFF. CDR3 sequence (DNA): TGCAGTGCTAGAAGACAGGGGGCTGGCACTGAAGCTTTCTTT.

In its sample, this clonotype was seen a few times. The chain joins TRBV12-3 or TRBV12-4 to TRBJ2-2; 10 bases align to TRBD1. The ends lost 3 bases at V and 7 bases at J; junction bases unmatched: 8. The CDR3 sequence is 16 residues long. CDR3 residues: CASSFGTGEYGGELFF. CDR3 DNA sequence: TGTGCCAGCAGTTTTGGGACAGGGGAATATGGCGGGGAGCTGTTTTTT.

This clonotype was detected many times. The chain combines TRBV11-3 with TRBJ2-7; D is undetermined. Trimming took off 3 bases at V and 0 bases at J, with 15 bases between the two ends. Germline values: CDR1 SGHNT, CDR2 YENEEA. There are 16 residues in the CDR3. The CDR3 DNA reads as TGTGCCAGCAGCTTCACAGCCGCACCCAACTCCTACGAGCAGTACTTC. Translated: CASSFTAAPNSYEQYF.

This clonotype was observed many times. This sequence joins TRBV2 and TRBJ2-7, with 7 bases identical to TRBD2. CDR3 length equals 16 residues. Germline V CDR1 and CDR2: SNHLY, FYNNEI. V dropped 5 bases and J dropped 3; count of bases not matched to a gene: 13. The CDR3 DNA sequence: TGTGCCAGCAGTAAAGGATTAGGGAGCGGGGACTACGAGCAGTACTTC. This gives the protein CASSKGLGSGDYEQYF.

There are a few counts of this clonotype. The chain recombines TRBV19 with TRBJ2-2; D ambiguous. Germline V lookup: CDR1 LNHDA, CDR2 SQIVND (reference sequence). This CDR3 contains 15 residues. V was pared by 1 base and J by 4 bases, with 10 bases between. In DNA form, the CDR3 reads TGTGCCAGTAGTATAGTTGTCAGCCTCACCGGGGAGCTGTTTTTT. Encoded protein: CASSIVVSLTGELFF.

There are many counts of this clonotype. This sequence joins TRBV20-1 and TRBJ2-5; either TRBD1 or TRBD2 may fit D (5 bases each). V was cut by 3 bases and J by 5 bases, with 10 bases left in between. CDR3 length: 12 amino acids. Germline CDR1 is DFQATT and CDR2 is SNEGSKA (reference sequence). The CDR3 is CSARGDAETQYF. CDR3 bases: TGCAGTGCTAGGGGGGACGCGGAGACCCAGTACTTC.

This clonotype was seen many times. The chain recombines TRBV6-6 with TRBJ2-7; no definite D call. The germline CDR1 and CDR2 sequences are MNHNY and SVGAGI (reference sequence). V lost 5 bases, J lost 3 bases, and 11 bases lay in between. The CDR3 covers 13 residues. The CDR3 sequence is CASSPSPGYEQYF. CDR3 bases: TGTGCCAGCAGTCCCAGCCCTGGCTACGAGCAGTACTTC.

This clonotype rates as medium-sized. The chain couples TRBV20-1 to TRBJ2-7; 10 positions agree with TRBD2. Looked up from germline, CDR1 is DFQATT and CDR2 is SNEGSKA (reference sequence). Trimming took 6 bases from V and 2 from J; bases not matched to a gene: 16. The CDR3 is 17 residues long. CDR3 amino acids: CSALSGPSGGMTYEQYF. The CDR3 DNA follows: TGCAGTGCCCTCAGCGGGCCTAGCGGGGGCATGACCTACGAGCAGTACTTC.

At least ten counts were recorded for this clonotype. The CDR3, as DNA: TGCGCCAGCAGCTTGGTAGGTGGGGGTAACGAGCAGTACTTC. Its protein is CASSLVGGGNEQYF. V usage is TRBV5-1 and J usage is TRBJ2-7, with D perhaps matching TRBD1 or TRBD2 (5 bases each). Looked up from germline, CDR1 is SGHRS and CDR2 is YFSETQ. With 0 bases removed from V and 5 bases from J, the gap between germline ends came to 12 bases. The CDR3 covers 14 residues.

This clonotype was counted at least ten times. The CDR3 region has the DNA TGCAGCGTCGGGACCACCAGGAGGACTGAAGCTTTCTTT. Translating gives CSVGTTRRTEAFF. The chain has TRBV29-1 and TRBJ1-1; maybe TRBD1 (5 bases). CDR3 length: 13 residues. Trimming pared 6 bases from V and 5 bases from J, leaving 16 bases between. Germline CDR1 reads SQVTM; CDR2 reads ANQGSEA.

The gene calls are TRBV5-1 and TRBJ2-7; 9 bases map to TRBD2. This CDR3 spans 14 amino acids. Germline V gives CDR1 SGHRS, CDR2 YFSETQ. After removal of 3 bases from V and 3 bases from J, the junction contained 4 bases not matched to a gene. The CDR3 here is CASSSQTSGYEQYF. DNA of the CDR3: TGCGCCAGCAGCTCCCAGACTAGCGGCTACGAGCAGTACTTC. Variable domain in full (rest from reference TRBV5-1 and TRBJ2-7): KAGVTQTPRYLIKTRGQQVTLSCSPISGHRSVSWYQQTPGQGLQFLFEYFSETQRNKGNFPGRFSGRQFSNSRSEMNVSTLELGDSALYLCASSSQTSGYEQYFGPGTRLTVT.

This clonotype was seen repeatedly, ten times or more. This chain links TRBV5-1 with TRBJ2-1, with D maybe TRBD2 (6 bases). Per the germline V gene, CDR1 is SGHRS and CDR2 is YFSETQ. CDR3 length equals 17 residues. V was clipped by 0 bases and J by 5 bases, with 18 bases between them. CDR3 in DNA: TGCGCCAGCAGCTTGGGAGGTAGCGGATACCCCCACAATGAGCAGTTCTTC. Translating it yields CASSLGGSGYPHNEQFF.

This clonotype was picked up many times. The CDR3 spells CASTTGTEGNEQFF. CDR3 bases: TGTGCCAGCACCACCGGGACAGAGGGCAATGAGCAGTTCTTC. The chain recombines TRBV6-2 or TRBV6-3 with TRBJ2-1, with 7 bases identical to TRBD1. The CDR3 sequence is 14 residues long. V shed 7 bases, J shed 6 bases, and the junction held 9 bases outside the gene matches. The germline V gene has CDR1 MNHEY and CDR2 SVGEGT.

This clonotype was recorded a few times. The V gene is TRBV7-2, the J gene TRBJ2-1; 13 nucleotides agree with TRBD2. V trimming: 0 bases; J trimming: 10 bases; junction bases outside the gene matches: 6. Germline CDR1 SGHTA, CDR2 FQGNSA. The CDR3 is made up of 16 amino acids. The CDR3 DNA sequence: TGTGCCAGCAGCTTAGCATCCGGGACTAGCGGGGACGAGCAGTTCTTC. Translated: CASSLASGTSGDEQFF.

This clonotype was counted ten times or more. The genes are TRBV5-4 and TRBJ1-2, with TRBD1 matching 7 bases. CDR3 length equals 14 residues. The V gene's germline CDR1 is SGHNT and CDR2 YYREEE (reference sequence). After removal of 5 bases from V and 5 bases from J, the junction contained 9 bases not matched to a gene. The CDR3 nucleotides read TGTGCCAGCAGTCACGAGACAGGGAGGTATGGCTACACCTTC. Its protein product is CASSHETGRYGYTF.

This sequence joins TRBV19 and TRBJ1-1, with D tentatively TRBD1 (6 bases). Germline CDR1 is LNHDA and CDR2 is SQIVND (reference sequence). With 6 bases removed from V and 0 bases from J, the gap between germline ends came to 11 bases. CDR3 size: 14 residues. The CDR3 sequence: CASSPRGLNTEAFF. CDR3 DNA sequence: TGTGCCAGTAGCCCCAGGGGTTTGAACACTGAAGCTTTCTTT. The entire variable domain, with the rest obtained from reference TRBV19 and TRBJ1-1, is as follows: DGGITQSPKYLFRKEGQNVTLSCEQNLNHDAMYWYRQDPGQGLRLIYYSQIVNDFQKGDIAEGYSVSREKKESFPLTVTSAQKNPTAFYLCASSPRGLNTEAFFGQGTRLTVV.

This clonotype was picked up many times. The V and J genes are TRBV5-6 and TRBJ2-5; a weak D match, TRBD2 (5 bases). There are 14 residues in the CDR3. V was clipped by 0 bases and J by 5 bases, with 11 bases between them. Germline V CDR1 and CDR2: SGHDT, YYEEEE. CDR3 residues: CASSLGSSRETQYF. The CDR3 bases are TGTGCCAGCAGCTTGGGGTCTAGCCGGGAGACCCAGTACTTC.

There are many counts of this clonotype. CDR3 in amino acids: CSVADPILTDTQYF. In DNA, the CDR3 is TGCAGCGTTGCGGACCCAATCCTCACAGATACGCAGTATTTT. The rearrangement links TRBV29-1 to TRBJ2-3; no firm D call. Germline CDR1 is SQVTM and CDR2 is ANQGSEA. This CDR3 has 14 residues. Trimming pared 4 bases from V and 2 bases from J, leaving 13 bases between.

This clonotype was recorded at least ten times. This sequence joins TRBV4-2 and TRBJ2-1; possible D gene TRBD1, 5 bases. Germline assignment: CDR1 LGHNA and CDR2 YNFKEQ. The CDR3 covers 15 residues. V was pared by 1 base and J by 8 bases, with 15 bases between. The CDR3 nucleotides read TGTGCCAGCAGCCAAGGGGCAGGGAAGGTTGATGAGCAGTTCTTC. This codes for CASSQGAGKVDEQFF.

The table lists this clonotype with many counts. The chain uses TRBV10-3 and TRBJ2-3; no firm D call. This CDR3 spans 13 amino acids. The germline CDR1 and CDR2 sequences are ENHRY and SYGVKD. Trimming left V 6 bases short and J 0 bases short, with 7 bases between. The CDR3 nucleotides read TGTGCCATCAGGAGTACTAGCACAGATACGCAGTATTTT. As protein: CAIRSTSTDTQYF.

This clonotype was recorded a few times. The chain carries TRBV28 and TRBJ1-1; 7 bases align to TRBD1. Per germline, CDR1 MDHEN and CDR2 SYDVKM. CDR3 size: 14 residues. V gave up 4 bases and J gave up 6 bases; unmatched junction bases: 8. The DNA for the CDR3 is TGTGCCAGCAGTTCCCCGGGACAGTTGGCTGAAGCTTTCTTT. Its translation is CASSSPGQLAEAFF.

The chain couples TRBV19 to TRBJ1-5; D gene uncertain. V was shortened by 1 base and J by 6 bases, with 4 bases between the two germline ends. Germline-derived CDR1 and CDR2 are LNHDA and SQIVND (reference sequence). The CDR3 runs to 12 residues. CDR3: CASSIGCQPQHF. The CDR3 DNA follows: TGTGCCAGTAGTATAGGGTGTCAGCCCCAGCATTTT.